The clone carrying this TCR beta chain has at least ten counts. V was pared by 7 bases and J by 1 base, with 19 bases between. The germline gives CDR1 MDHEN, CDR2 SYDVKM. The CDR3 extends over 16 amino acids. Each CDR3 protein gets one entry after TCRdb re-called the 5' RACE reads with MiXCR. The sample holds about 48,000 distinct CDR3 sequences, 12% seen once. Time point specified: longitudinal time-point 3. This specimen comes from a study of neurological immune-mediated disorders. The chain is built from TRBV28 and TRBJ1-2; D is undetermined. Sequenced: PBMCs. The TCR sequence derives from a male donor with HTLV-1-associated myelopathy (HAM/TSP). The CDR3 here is CASTPRQTRNNYGYTF. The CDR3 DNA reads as TGTGCCAGCACCCCACGGCAGACCAGGAATAACTATGGCTACACCTTC.